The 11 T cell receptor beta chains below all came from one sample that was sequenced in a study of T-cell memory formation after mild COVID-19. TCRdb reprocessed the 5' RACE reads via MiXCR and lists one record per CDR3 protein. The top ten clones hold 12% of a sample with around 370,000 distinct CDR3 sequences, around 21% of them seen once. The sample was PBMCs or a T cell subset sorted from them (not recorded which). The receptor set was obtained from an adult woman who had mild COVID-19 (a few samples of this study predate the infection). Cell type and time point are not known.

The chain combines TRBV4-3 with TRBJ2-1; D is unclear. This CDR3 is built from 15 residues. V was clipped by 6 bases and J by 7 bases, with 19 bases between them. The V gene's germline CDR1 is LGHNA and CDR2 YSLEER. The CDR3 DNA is TGCGCCAGCAGGTTTCCCGTCCAGGCGAGGAATGAGCAGTTCTTC. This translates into CASRFPVQARNEQFF.

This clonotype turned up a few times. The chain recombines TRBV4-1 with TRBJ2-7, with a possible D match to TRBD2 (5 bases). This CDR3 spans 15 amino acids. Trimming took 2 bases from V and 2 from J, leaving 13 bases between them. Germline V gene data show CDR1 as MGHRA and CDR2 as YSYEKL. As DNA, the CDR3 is TGCGCCAGCAGCCAACCCACTAGGGCGCCCTACGAGCAGTACTTC. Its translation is CASSQPTRAPYEQYF.

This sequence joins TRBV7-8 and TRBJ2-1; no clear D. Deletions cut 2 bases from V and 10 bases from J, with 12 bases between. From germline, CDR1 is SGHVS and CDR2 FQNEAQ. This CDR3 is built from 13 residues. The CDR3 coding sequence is TGTGCCAGCAGCTTAAGGTCTTCTGGGGAGCAGTTCTTC. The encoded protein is CASSLRSSGEQFF.

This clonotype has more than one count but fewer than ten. In DNA, the CDR3 is TGCGCCAGCAGCCAAGATCCTAGCGGGACCACATTAGCCAAAAACATTCAGTACTTC. It translates to CASSQDPSGTTLAKNIQYF. The V call is TRBV4-3, the J call TRBJ2-4, with 9 bases that match TRBD2. This CDR3 has 19 residues. V lost 0 bases and J lost 0; bases outside the gene matches: 9. CDR1 is LGHNA, CDR2 YSLEER, per germline.

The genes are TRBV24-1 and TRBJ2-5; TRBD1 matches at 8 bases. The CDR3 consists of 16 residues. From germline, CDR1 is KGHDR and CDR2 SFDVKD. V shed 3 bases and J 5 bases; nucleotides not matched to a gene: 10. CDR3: CATSDPRQGRLETQYF. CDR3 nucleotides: TGTGCCACCAGTGATCCTCGACAGGGGCGGTTGGAGACCCAGTACTTC.

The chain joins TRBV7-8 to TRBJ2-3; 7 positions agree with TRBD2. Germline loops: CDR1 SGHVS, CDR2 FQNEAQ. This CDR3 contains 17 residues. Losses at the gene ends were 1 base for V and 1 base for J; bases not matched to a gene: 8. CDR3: CASSLVGGGPGTDTQYF. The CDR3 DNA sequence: TGTGCCAGCAGCTTAGTTGGGGGAGGGCCTGGCACAGATACGCAGTATTTT.

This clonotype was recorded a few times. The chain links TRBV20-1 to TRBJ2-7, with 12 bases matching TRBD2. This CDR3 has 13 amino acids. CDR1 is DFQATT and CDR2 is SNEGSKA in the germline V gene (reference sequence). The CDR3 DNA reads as TGCAGGGCACTAGCGGGGGGCTCCTACGAGCAGTACTTC. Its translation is CRALAGGSYEQYF.

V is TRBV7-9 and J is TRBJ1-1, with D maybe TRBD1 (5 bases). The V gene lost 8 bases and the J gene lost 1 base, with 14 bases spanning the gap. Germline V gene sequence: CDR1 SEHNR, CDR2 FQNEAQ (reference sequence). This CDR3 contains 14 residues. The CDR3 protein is CASLKGWENTEAFF. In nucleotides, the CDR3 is TGTGCCAGCTTGAAGGGGTGGGAGAACACTGAAGCTTTCTTT.

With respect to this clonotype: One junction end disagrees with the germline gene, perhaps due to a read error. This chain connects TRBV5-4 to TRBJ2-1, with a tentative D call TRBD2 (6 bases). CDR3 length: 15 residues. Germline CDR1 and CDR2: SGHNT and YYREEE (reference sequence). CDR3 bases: TGTGCCAGCACCTTGAGGACTACCCTGGGCGATGAGCAGTTCTTC. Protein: CASTLRTTLGDEQFF.

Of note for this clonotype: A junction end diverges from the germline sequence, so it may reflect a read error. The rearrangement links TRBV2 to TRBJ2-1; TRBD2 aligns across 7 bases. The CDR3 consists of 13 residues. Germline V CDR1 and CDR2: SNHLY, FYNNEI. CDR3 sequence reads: CASSGRDYSEQFF. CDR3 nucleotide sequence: TGTGCCAGCAGTGGTAGGGACTACAGTGAGCAGTTCTTC.

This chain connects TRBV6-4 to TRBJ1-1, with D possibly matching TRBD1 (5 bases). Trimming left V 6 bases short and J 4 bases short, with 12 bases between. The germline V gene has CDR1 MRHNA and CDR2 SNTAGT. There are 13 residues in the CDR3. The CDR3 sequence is CASREQVSTEAFF. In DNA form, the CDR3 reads TGTGCCAGCAGAGAACAGGTATCCACTGAAGCTTTCTTT.